This T cell receptor (beta chain) was observed in a study of blood T cell repertoires in COVID-19. Across the whole study: Specimens from acute and convalescent COVID-19 originated in the United States, Italy and Spain.

The CDR3 runs to 15 residues. CDR1 and CDR2 (germline): SGHKS, YYEKEE (reference sequence). V shed 4 bases and J 7 bases; nucleotides not matched to a gene: 10. Per the authors' pipeline: Using reference gene primer amplification, nucleated cell counts were estimated. Libraries were prepared by immunoSEQ multiplex PCR; TCRdb keeps only in-frame clonotypes and omits some of them. The D gene and trimming were derived from the DNA, and the V and J assignments and clone size from that table. The sample includes approximately 140,000 clones, under 85% seen only once; the top ten take 5% to 7.5%. This rearrangement joins TRBV5-5 to TRBJ2-3; TRBD1 matches at 9 bases. The source is a human donor in a cohort sampled during active COVID-19. Sequencing used peripheral blood. The CDR3 loop reads CASSPRDRDAYTQYF. The CDR3 nucleotides are TGTGCCAGCAGCCCCCGGGACAGGGACGCTTATACGCAGTATTTT.